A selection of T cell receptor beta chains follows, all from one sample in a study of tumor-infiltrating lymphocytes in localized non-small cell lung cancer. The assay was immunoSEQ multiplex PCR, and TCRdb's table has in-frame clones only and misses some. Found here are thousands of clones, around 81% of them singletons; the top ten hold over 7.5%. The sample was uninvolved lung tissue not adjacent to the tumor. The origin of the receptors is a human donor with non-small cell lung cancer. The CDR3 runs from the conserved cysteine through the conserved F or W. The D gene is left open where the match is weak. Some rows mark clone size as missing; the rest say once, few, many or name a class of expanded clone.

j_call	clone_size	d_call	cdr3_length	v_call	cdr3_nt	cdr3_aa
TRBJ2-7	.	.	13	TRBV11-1	TGTGCCAGCAGCTTACGGACAGCCTACGAGCAGTACTTC	CASSLRTAYEQYF
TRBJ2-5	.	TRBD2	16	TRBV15	TGTGCCACCAGCAGAGACCATTTGGGAGGGCAAGAGACCCAGTACTTC	CATSRDHLGGQETQYF
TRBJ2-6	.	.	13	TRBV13	TGTGCCAGCAGCCCCCTCGGATCCAACGTCCTGACTTTC	CASSPLGSNVLTF
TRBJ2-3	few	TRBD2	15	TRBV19	TGTGCCAGTAAGTGGACTAGCGCGGACTCAGATACGCAGTATTTT	CASKWTSADSDTQYF
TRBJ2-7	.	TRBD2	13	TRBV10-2	TGCGCCAGCAGTGCCCGGGGGAGGGGCGAGCAGTACTTC	CASSARGRGEQYF
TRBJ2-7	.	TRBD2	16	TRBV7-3	TGTGCCAGCAGCCCCTTCGGACTAGCGGGAGGGCACGAGCAGTACTTC	CASSPFGLAGGHEQYF
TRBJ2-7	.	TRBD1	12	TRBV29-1	TGCAGCGCCGGGACAGGGACATACGAGCAATACTTC	CSAGTGTYEQYF
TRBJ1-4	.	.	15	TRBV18	TGTGCCAGCTCACCGGTTGCGGCGGGGGATGAAAAACTGTTTTTT	CASSPVAAGDEKLFF
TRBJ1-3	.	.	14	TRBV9	TGTGCCAGCAGCGTAGAGGGGACTGGAAACACCATATATTTT	CASSVEGTGNTIYF
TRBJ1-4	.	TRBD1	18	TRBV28	TGTGCCAGCAGTTTATCCGGGACAGGGGACAGAGGAAGCGAAAAACTGTTTTTT	CASSLSGTGDRGSEKLFF
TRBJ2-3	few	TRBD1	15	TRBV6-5	TGTGCCAGCAGTTACTCGGGACAGGCCTCAGATACGCAGTATTTT	CASSYSGQASDTQYF
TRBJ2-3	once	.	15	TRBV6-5	TGTGCCAGCAGTTACAAAGGAGGGTGGGCAGATACGCAGTATTTT	CASSYKGGWADTQYF
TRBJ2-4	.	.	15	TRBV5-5	TGTGCCAGCAGCTTGGGGGGGCCGCTGGAGAACATTCAGTACTTC	CASSLGGPLENIQYF
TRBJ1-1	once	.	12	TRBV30	TGTGCCTGGGCAGGCGGGGGCACTGAAGCTTTCTTT	CAWAGGGTEAFF
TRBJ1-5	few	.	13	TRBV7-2	TGTGCCAGCAGCTTAGATAAACAAGGGCCCCAGCATTTT	CASSLDKQGPQHF
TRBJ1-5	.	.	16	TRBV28	TGTGCCAGCAGTCTTACCCCCGGGAGTATACGGCAGCCCCAGCATTTT	CASSLTPGSIRQPQHF
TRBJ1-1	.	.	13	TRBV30	TGTGCCTGGAGGTCAGGGGTCTTCACTGAAGCTTTCTTT	CAWRSGVFTEAFF
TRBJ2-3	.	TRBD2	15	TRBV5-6	TGTGCCAGCAGCTTGGCGGGACTAGCGGGAGATACGCAGTATTTT	CASSLAGLAGDTQYF
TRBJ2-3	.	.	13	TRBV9	TGTGCCAGCAGCGAGGGGACCGCAGATACGCAGTATTTT	CASSEGTADTQYF
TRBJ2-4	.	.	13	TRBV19	TGTGCCAGTAGTATTGCAGGGAGGAACATTCAGTACTTC	CASSIAGRNIQYF
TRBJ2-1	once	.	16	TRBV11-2	TGTGCCAGCAGCACCCAACGGTACACCTCCTACAATGAGCAGTTCTTC	CASSTQRYTSYNEQFF
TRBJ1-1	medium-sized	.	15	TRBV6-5	TGTGCCAGCATCCCCCCCAGGGGCGGGAACACTGAAGCTTTCTTT	CASIPPRGGNTEAFF
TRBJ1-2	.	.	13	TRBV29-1	TGCAGCGTTGAACAGGTTCCATACTATGGCTACACCTTC	CSVEQVPYYGYTF
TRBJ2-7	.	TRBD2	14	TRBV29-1	TGCAGCGTCCGACTAGCGGGAGGTGTTTCCGAGCAGTACTTC	CSVRLAGGVSEQYF
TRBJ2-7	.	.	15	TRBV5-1	TGCGCCAGCAAGGCCTTCGGAGGGGGGTACTACGAGCAGTACTTC	CASKAFGGGYYEQYF
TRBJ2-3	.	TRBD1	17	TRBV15	TGTGCCACCAGCAAAGTCTTCACCGGGACAGAAACAGATACGCAGTATTTT	CATSKVFTGTETDTQYF
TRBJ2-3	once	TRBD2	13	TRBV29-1	TGCAGCCTTGTGATGGGGAGGGCGGATACGCAGTATTTT	CSLVMGRADTQYF
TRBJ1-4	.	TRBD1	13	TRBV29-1	TGCAGCGTCGGGGGACAGCCTAATGAAAAACTGTTTTTT	CSVGGQPNEKLFF
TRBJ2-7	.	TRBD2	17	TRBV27	TGTGCCAGCAGTGCAACCGAATTAGCGGGAGTCCCCTACGAGCAGTACTTC	CASSATELAGVPYEQYF
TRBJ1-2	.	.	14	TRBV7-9	TGTGCCAGCAGCTTAGATAGCCCGTATAATGGCTACACCTTC	CASSLDSPYNGYTF
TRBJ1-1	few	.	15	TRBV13	TGTGCCAGCAGCTTAACGGCGAACCCGAACACTGAAGCTTTCTTT	CASSLTANPNTEAFF
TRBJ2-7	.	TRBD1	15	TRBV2	TGTGCCAGCAGTCTCGGGACAGGGGGGGCCTACGAGCAGTACTTC	CASSLGTGGAYEQYF
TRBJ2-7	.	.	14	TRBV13	TGTGCCAGCAGCTCATCGCCGCACAGATACGAGCAGTACTTC	CASSSSPHRYEQYF
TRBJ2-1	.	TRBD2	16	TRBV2	TGTGCCAGCAGTGGATCCGGGACTAGCGGGAGTAGTGAGCAATTCTTC	CASSGSGTSGSSEQFF
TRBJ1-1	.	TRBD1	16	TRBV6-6	TGTGCCAGCAGCCGCCGGGACAGGGGGCGCGGGACTGAAGCTTTCTTT	CASSRRDRGRGTEAFF
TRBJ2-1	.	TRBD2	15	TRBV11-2	TGTGCCAGCAGCGCTAGCGGGAGTCGGGGCAATGAGCAGTTCTTC	CASSASGSRGNEQFF
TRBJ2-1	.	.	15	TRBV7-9	TGTGCCAGCAGCAACCGGGACTCCTCGGGGAATGAGCAGTTCTTC	CASSNRDSSGNEQFF
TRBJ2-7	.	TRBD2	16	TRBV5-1	TGCGCCAGCAGCTTACTAGCGGGAGGTGGGACCTACGAGCAGTACTTC	CASSLLAGGGTYEQYF
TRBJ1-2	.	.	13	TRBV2	TGTGCCAGCAGTGAGAGCCGGGGGCATGGCTACACCTTC	CASSESRGHGYTF
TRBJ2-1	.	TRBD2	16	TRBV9	TGTGCCAGCAGCGTAAGAGCCGGGAGGAATTACAATGAGCAGTTCTTC	CASSVRAGRNYNEQFF
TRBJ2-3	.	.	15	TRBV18	TGTGCCAGCTCACGGGACTCCCCCAGGGGAGATACGCAGTATTTT	CASSRDSPRGDTQYF
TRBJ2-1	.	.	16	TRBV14	TGTGCCAGCAGCCAAGACTCCCTCTCCCTCTACAATGAGCAGTTCTTC	CASSQDSLSLYNEQFF
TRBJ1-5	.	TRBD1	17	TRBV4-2	TGTGCCAGCAGCCAAGGGACAGGGGGAATGGGCAATCAGCCCCAGCATTTT	CASSQGTGGMGNQPQHF
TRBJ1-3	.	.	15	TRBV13	TGTGCCAGCAGCCAGGACAGCCTCTCTGGAAACACCATATATTTT	CASSQDSLSGNTIYF
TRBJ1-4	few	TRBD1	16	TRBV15	TGTGCCACCAGCAGAGCTTTGACAGGGGGGGATGAAAAACTGTTTTTT	CATSRALTGGDEKLFF
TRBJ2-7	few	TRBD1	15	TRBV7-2	TGTGCCAGCAGAATGCAGACAGGGAACGCCTACGAGCAGTACTTC	CASRMQTGNAYEQYF
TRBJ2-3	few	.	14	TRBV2	TGTGCCGCTGGGGGACCGCCGGTCACAGATACGCAGTATTTT	CAAGGPPVTDTQYF
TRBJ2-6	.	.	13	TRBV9	TGTGCCAGCAGCGTGCCTGGGGCCAACGTCCTGACTTTC	CASSVPGANVLTF
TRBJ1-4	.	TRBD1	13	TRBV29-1	TGCAGCGTAACAGGGGTAACTAATGAAAAACTGTTTTTT	CSVTGVTNEKLFF
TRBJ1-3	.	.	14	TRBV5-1	TGCGCCAGCAGCTTTCCCGACAGTGGAAACACCATATATTTT	CASSFPDSGNTIYF
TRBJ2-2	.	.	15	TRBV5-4	TGTGCCAGCAAAAAAGAGGGCGCCGGGGTTGGGGAGCTGTTTTTT	CASKKEGAGVGELFF
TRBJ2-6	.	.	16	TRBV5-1	TGCGCCAGCAGCCTTACAGGGCACTCTGGGGCCAACGTCCTGACTTTC	CASSLTGHSGANVLTF
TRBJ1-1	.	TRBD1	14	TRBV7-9	TGTGCCAGCAGCTCGGACAGGGAGGGCACTGAAGCTTTCTTT	CASSSDREGTEAFF